One and the same sample provided the 9 T cell receptor beta chains below, sequenced in a study of cytomegalovirus exposure and HLA in healthy donors. The PCR made use of 60 Vbeta and 13 Jbeta primers. Method: immunoSEQ multiplex PCR; TCRdb's copy keeps in-frame clones and lacks some. Of some 120,000 clones listed, around 80% are singletons. Sequencing input: PBMCs. All receptors derive from a man aged 50 to 60 in good health and CMV-seronegative.

This chain links TRBV9 with TRBJ2-1, with 8 bases identical to TRBD2. The germline gives CDR1 SGDLS, CDR2 YYNGEE. This CDR3 is built from 16 residues. V shed 0 bases, J shed 2 bases, and the junction held 4 bases outside the gene matches. The CDR3 sequence is CASSVAGSGAYNEQFF. The CDR3 region has the DNA TGTGCCAGCAGCGTAGCGGGTAGCGGGGCCTACAATGAGCAGTTCTTC.

This sequence joins TRBV12-5 and TRBJ1-1, with 7 bases matching TRBD1. Trimming removed 7 bases from V and 3 bases from J; junction bases left unmatched: 5. Germline CDR1 is LGHNT and CDR2 is FRNRAP. This CDR3 spans 13 amino acids. The CDR3: CASARTGDTEAFF. CDR3 sequence (DNA): TGTGCTAGTGCTAGAACAGGGGACACTGAAGCTTTCTTT.

This rearrangement joins TRBV27 to TRBJ1-1, with no clear D. The V end lost 5 bases, the J end lost 8 bases, and 12 bases lay between the germline ends. The CDR3 spans 12 residues. Germline V gene sequence: CDR1 MNHEY, CDR2 SMNVEV (reference sequence). The CDR3, as DNA: TGTGCCAGCAGTCCTACGACGGGGGAAGCTTTCTTT. It translates to CASSPTTGEAFF.

The V gene is TRBV29-1, the J gene TRBJ1-2; the D is unclear. V lost 5 bases and J 0 bases, leaving 10 bases between the germline ends. The CDR3 sequence is 13 residues long. CDR1 and CDR2 from the germline V gene are SQVTM and ANQGSEA. The CDR3 DNA reads TGCAGCGTTCGCACGGAGACTAACTATGGCTACACCTTC. Translated, it gives CSVRTETNYGYTF.

This chain joins TRBV5-1 and TRBJ2-1; 7 bases map to TRBD1. J lost 10 bases, V lost 7 bases, and 5 bases had no gene match. CDR3 size: 11 residues. Germline V gene lookup returns CDR1 SGHRS and CDR2 YFSETQ. The CDR3 spells CASGATGEQFF. CDR3 bases: TGCGCCAGCGGGGCGACAGGGGAGCAGTTCTTC.

The chain employs TRBV9 and TRBJ2-4; TRBD1 matches 10 bases. V shed 3 bases and J 6 bases; nucleotides not matched to a gene: 0. The CDR3 consists of 13 residues. Per the germline V gene, CDR1 is SGDLS and CDR2 is YYNGEE. CDR3 DNA: TGTGCCAGCAGCGGACAGGGGGCAAACATTCAGTACTTC. It specifies CASSGQGANIQYF.

This chain connects TRBV9 to TRBJ2-7, with 9 bases lining up with TRBD2. Per germline, CDR1 SGDLS and CDR2 YYNGEE. The ends lost 3 bases at V and 0 bases at J; junction bases unmatched: 7. The CDR3 is 16 amino acids. This chain's CDR3 is CASSAGTSLNSYEQYF. The CDR3 DNA is TGTGCCAGCAGCGCCGGGACTAGCCTTAACTCCTACGAGCAGTACTTC.

V usage is TRBV5-1 and J usage is TRBJ2-5; 8 bases map to TRBD2. Germline V gene lookup returns CDR1 SGHRS and CDR2 YFSETQ. The CDR3 is 14 amino acids. Unmatched junction bases numbered 3, after V lost 0 bases and J lost 5 bases. CDR3 DNA: TGCGCCAGCAGCTTGGGCGGGGGGACCGAGACCCAGTACTTC. It encodes CASSLGGGTETQYF.

The chain combines TRBV7-9 with TRBJ1-2; D is perhaps TRBD1 (5 bases). Trimming shortened V by 1 base and J by 6 bases, and 15 bases separated the two germline ends. The CDR3 is made up of 15 amino acids. Germline V gene sequence: CDR1 SEHNR, CDR2 FQNEAQ (reference sequence). The CDR3 DNA reads TGTGCCAGCAGCTTAGGGGCAGGGCAGGGTGATGGCTACACCTTC. This gives the protein CASSLGAGQGDGYTF.